A single sample gave rise to the 20 T cell receptor beta chains below, sequenced in a study of cytomegalovirus exposure and HLA in healthy donors. Use of 60 Vbeta and 13 Jbeta primers characterized the PCR. Assay: immunoSEQ multiplex PCR; the TCRdb copy retains only in-frame clones and omits some. The sample contains around 110,000 clones, 71% of which appear only once. Sequenced: PBMCs. Receptors originate from a female donor in good health and CMV-seronegative.

This chain uses TRBV19 with TRBJ1-1; unclear D gene. Germline V gene data show CDR1 as LNHDA and CDR2 as SQIVND (reference sequence). The CDR3 sequence is 15 residues long. V shed 5 bases and J shed 1 base, with 14 bases lying between them. The DNA of the CDR3 is TGTGCCAGTAGTGGGAGGAGTTCTAAGAACACTGAAGCTTTCTTT. It translates to CASSGRSSKNTEAFF.

V is TRBV29-1 and J is TRBJ2-7, with D perhaps TRBD1 (5 bases). Germline V lookup: CDR1 SQVTM, CDR2 ANQGSEA. The length of the CDR3 is 13 residues. V dropped 4 bases and J dropped 3 bases, with 13 bases sitting between them. The CDR3 region has the DNA TGCAGCGTTGGCGAATGGGGCCGCTACGAGCAGTACTTC. Protein: CSVGEWGRYEQYF.

The rearrangement uses TRBV7-2 and TRBJ2-7; 9 nucleotides agree with TRBD1. The CDR3 spans 14 residues. V shed 5 bases and J 5 bases; nucleotides not matched to a gene: 7. Germline CDR1 and CDR2: SGHTA and FQGNSA. Here the CDR3 reads CASSPRTGVHEQYF. CDR3 in DNA: TGTGCCAGCAGCCCAAGGACAGGGGTCCACGAGCAGTACTTC.

The rearrangement joins TRBV30 to TRBJ1-5, with D maybe TRBD1 (6 bases). Germline lookup yields CDR1 GTSNPN and CDR2 SVGIG (reference sequence). This CDR3 is built from 14 residues. V lost 1 base to trimming and J lost 5 bases, with 12 bases between them. CDR3 sequence (DNA): TGTGCCTGGAGTGGGGACATTAGGGATCAGCCCCAGCATTTT. Translating gives CAWSGDIRDQPQHF.

There are a few counts of this clone. The V and J genes are TRBV28 and TRBJ2-7; 11 bases align to TRBD1. The CDR3 covers 14 residues. Germline CDR1 is MDHEN and CDR2 is SYDVKM. The V gene end was trimmed by 0 bases and the J gene end by 10 bases; junction bases not matched to a gene: 5. CDR3 nucleotide sequence: TGTGCCAGCAGTTTATGGGACAGGGGGCTTTTTCAGTACTTC. Protein: CASSLWDRGLFQYF.

The chain recombines TRBV7-3 with TRBJ2-5; D may be TRBD2 (6 bases). The germline CDR1 and CDR2 sequences are SGHTA and FQGTGA. V was pared by 3 bases and J by 2 bases, with 22 bases between. This CDR3 contains 18 residues. Here the CDR3 reads CASSFSLRREAVQETQYF. In DNA form, the CDR3 reads TGTGCCAGCAGCTTTTCCCTGCGCAGGGAGGCGGTTCAAGAGACCCAGTACTTC.

This clone has a single count. Other DNA sequences in the same sample also yield this CDR3. The chain employs TRBV7-2 and TRBJ2-7, with 8 bases identical to TRBD1. This CDR3 contains 14 residues. V shed 5 bases and J 3 bases; nucleotides not matched to a gene: 6. Germline CDR1 and CDR2: SGHTA and FQGNSA. CDR3 in DNA: TGTGCCAGCAGCCTTCGGACAGGGAACTACGAGCAGTACTTC. Protein: CASSLRTGNYEQYF.

The sample holds one count of this clone. This chain uses TRBV27 with TRBJ2-1, with D maybe TRBD1 (5 bases). Germline lookup yields CDR1 MNHEY and CDR2 SMNVEV (reference sequence). V lost 2 bases and J 3 bases, leaving 11 bases between the germline ends. The CDR3 length is 15 residues. The chain's CDR3 is CASSLASDIYNEQFF. The CDR3 bases are TGTGCCAGCAGTTTAGCGTCGGACATCTACAATGAGCAGTTCTTC.

The chain has TRBV15 and TRBJ1-1; D remains ambiguous. Trimming pared 0 bases from V and 0 bases from J, leaving 14 bases between. This CDR3 contains 17 residues. CDR1 and CDR2 from the germline V gene are LNHNV and YYDKDF (reference sequence). Here the CDR3 DNA reads TGTGCCACCAGCAGAGAGCAGGCCACCCTATTGAACACTGAAGCTTTCTTT. It yields the protein CATSREQATLLNTEAFF.

The chain employs TRBV27 and TRBJ2-7; TRBD2 agrees at 7 bases. V gave up 4 bases and J gave up 5 bases; unmatched junction bases: 5. Germline V lookup: CDR1 MNHEY, CDR2 SMNVEV (reference sequence). This CDR3 comprises 13 residues. The CDR3 loop reads CASSSREINEQYF. The CDR3 bases are TGTGCCAGCAGTTCGCGGGAGATCAACGAGCAGTACTTC.

V and J are TRBV7-3 and TRBJ2-5, with TRBD2 identical over 8 bases. The CDR3 is 13 residues long. Germline CDR1 reads SGHTA; CDR2 reads FQGTGA. V lost 0 bases to trimming and J lost 7 bases; unmatched junction nucleotides: 1. The CDR3 loop reads CASSLTAGGTQYF. CDR3 nucleotide sequence: TGTGCCAGCAGCTTAACGGCGGGGGGGACCCAGTACTTC.

The chain is built from TRBV5-4 and TRBJ2-5; 7 bases map to TRBD1. V shed 4 bases, J shed 2 bases, and the junction held 11 bases outside the gene matches. Germline loops: CDR1 SGHNT, CDR2 YYREEE (reference sequence). The CDR3 extends over 16 amino acids. CDR3 nucleotide sequence: TGTGCCAGCAGCCGTCCGAGACAGGGAATACAAGAGACCCAGTACTTC. Translating it yields CASSRPRQGIQETQYF.

The V and J genes are TRBV10-2 and TRBJ2-3, with TRBD2 identical over 10 bases. CDR1 is WSHSY, CDR2 SAAADI, per germline. V gave up 0 bases and J gave up 1 base; unmatched junction bases: 4. The CDR3 runs to 17 residues. The CDR3 DNA reads as TGCGCCAGCAGTGAGTCAGGACTAGCGGTGGGCACAGATACGCAGTATTTT. Translation gives CASSESGLAVGTDTQYF.

This clone was detected only once. The chain joins TRBV9 to TRBJ2-3; tentatively, D is TRBD2 (6 bases). V was cut by 10 bases and J by 2 bases, with 20 bases left in between. CDR1 and CDR2 (germline): SGDLS, YYNGEE. CDR3 length: 15 amino acids. The CDR3 nucleotides read TGTGCCTCCGGAGCGGGCCCGAGGGACACAGATACGCAGTATTTT. Translation gives CASGAGPRDTDTQYF.

This chain uses TRBV9 with TRBJ2-1; 7 bases line up with TRBD1. The germline V gene encodes CDR1 SGDLS and CDR2 YYNGEE. The CDR3 contains 14 residues. Germline trimming cut 2 bases from V and 4 bases from J; bases unmatched to any gene: 3. CDR3 DNA sequence: TGTGCCAGCAGCGTGGAGACAGGGTACAATGAGCAGTTCTTC. This translates into CASSVETGYNEQFF.

The gene calls are TRBV2 and TRBJ2-1, with 8 bases aligning to TRBD2. The CDR3 length is 16 residues. Germline V gene data show CDR1 as SNHLY and CDR2 as FYNNEI. V was clipped by 7 bases and J by 2 bases; unmatched bases: 10. CDR3 in DNA: TGTGCCAGCACCCCCGGGGGGGGACTCGCCTACAATGAGCAGTTCTTC. As protein: CASTPGGGLAYNEQFF.

This chain connects TRBV5-5 to TRBJ1-2; D possibly corresponds to TRBD1 (5 bases). Germline lookup yields CDR1 SGHKS and CDR2 YYEKEE (reference sequence). The CDR3 covers 14 residues. V lost 0 bases and J 8 bases, leaving 14 bases between the germline ends. In nucleotides, the CDR3 is TGTGCCAGCAGCTTGGACAGGCTCCTCTGGGGCTACACCTTC. Translating it yields CASSLDRLLWGYTF.

The rearrangement uses TRBV28 and TRBJ2-1, with 9 nucleotides matching TRBD2. The CDR3 covers 14 residues. The V and J ends lost 6 bases and 7 bases, in that order; junction bases with no gene match: 7. Per the germline V gene, CDR1 is MDHEN and CDR2 is SYDVKM. The CDR3 sequence: CASRGGGRGNEQFF. The CDR3 coding sequence is TGTGCCAGCAGGGGGGGCGGGAGGGGGAATGAGCAGTTCTTC.

V and J are TRBV27 and TRBJ2-7; possible D gene TRBD2, 6 bases. CDR1 MNHEY and CDR2 SMNVEV come from the germline V gene (reference sequence). Trimming cost V 2 bases and J 4 bases, with 33 bases left between them. The CDR3 length is 21 residues. CDR3 DNA: TGTGCCAGCAGTTTAGGGCCTCACACCTGGGCCTCTAGGCGGGACGGGTACGAGCAGTACTTC. This codes for CASSLGPHTWASRRDGYEQYF.

This clone was picked up a small number of times. V gene TRBV5-6 combines with J gene TRBJ2-7, with unresolved D. Germline loops: CDR1 SGHDT, CDR2 YYEEEE. The V end lost 3 bases, the J end lost 2 bases, and 12 bases lay between the germline ends. This CDR3 has 14 amino acids. Written as DNA, the CDR3 is TGTGCCAGCAGCTCCGCCAGGCAGCCCTACGAGCAGTACTTC. This sequence encodes CASSSARQPYEQYF. Using reference TRBV5-6 and TRBJ2-7 for the parts outside the CDR3, the full variable domain is DAGVTQSPTHLIKTRGQQVTLRCSPKSGHDTVSWYQQALGQGPQFIFQYYEEEERQRGNFPDRFSGHQFPNYSSELNVNALLLGDSALYLCASSSARQPYEQYFGPGTRLTVT.